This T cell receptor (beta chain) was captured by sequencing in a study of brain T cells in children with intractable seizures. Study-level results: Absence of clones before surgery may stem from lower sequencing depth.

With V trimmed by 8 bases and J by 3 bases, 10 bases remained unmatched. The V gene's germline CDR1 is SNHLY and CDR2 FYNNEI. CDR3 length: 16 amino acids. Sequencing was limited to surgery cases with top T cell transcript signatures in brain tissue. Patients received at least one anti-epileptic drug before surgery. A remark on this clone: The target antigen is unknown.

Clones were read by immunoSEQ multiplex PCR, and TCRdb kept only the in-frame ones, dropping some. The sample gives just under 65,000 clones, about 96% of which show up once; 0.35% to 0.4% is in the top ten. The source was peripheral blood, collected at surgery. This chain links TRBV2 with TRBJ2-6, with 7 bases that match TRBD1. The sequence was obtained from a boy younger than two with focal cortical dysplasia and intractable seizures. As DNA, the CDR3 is TGTGCCAGCCAATACGTAGGGGGCTTTGGGGCCAACGTCCTGACTTTC. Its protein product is CASQYVGGFGANVLTF. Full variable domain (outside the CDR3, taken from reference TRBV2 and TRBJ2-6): EPEVTQTPSHQVTQMGQEVILRCVPISNHLYFYWYRQILGQKVEFLVSFYNNEISEKSEIFDDQFSVERPDGSNFTLKIRSTKLEDSAMYFCASQYVGGFGANVLTFGAGSRLTVL.